The entry that follows covers one T cell receptor (beta chain) sequence. The antigen it binds to is not known. Base qualities are missing; no much larger clone stands one base away. The data were obtained in a study of long-term antiretroviral therapy in people with HIV (dated by TCRdb to between 2022 and 2023). Study-level background: Collection of the earliest samples took place about a decade ahead of the 2015 WHO recommendation for immediate ART, at a time when ART was typically delayed until CD4 counts fell. A retrospective serial study tested whether changes in peripheral blood TRB repertoire composition and diversity were associated with ART initiation and durable HIV suppression. Among the 25 to 35 participants with HIV, approximately 10 were female. Test extractions of a monoclonal T-cell line alongside 30 or so polyclonal samples showed no cross-contamination during QIAcube processing. A total of about 200 cryopreserved PBMC samples were contributed to the cohort by 30 adults with confirmed HIV infection, with samples collected serially over a mean of roughly six years (range 1-12).

Participants were included only if at least one PBMC sample before ART initiation and at least two post-ART samples were available. All participants with HIV were treated in the United States of America. Before DNA extraction, cryopreserved samples containing roughly 0.85-11 million PBMC were thawed and washed. At the time of the earliest PBMC sample, participants with HIV were aged between 23 and 54 years. Per participant, PBMC samples came from 1-4 timepoints prior to ART initiation and 2-8 timepoints following ART initiation, for a median of 7 samples. Serial HIV viral load, CD4+ T-cell count, ART history and demographic data were obtained for every participant. A Qiagen kit on a QIAcube was used to extract genomic DNA from unsorted PBMC, with samples processed in batches of 12. The paper as a whole reports these results and caveats: Because pre-ART samples had limited cell numbers, unsorted PBMC were profiled rather than sorted CD4+ and CD8+ T cells. The samples span the years 2004 to 2017, and the ART regimens used at that time may not be as effective as current regimens. A significant increase in TRB diversity was found to be associated with ART initiation, although TRB diversity was observed to remain significantly below that of transplant donor controls even after long-term ART. Inferences about post-ART repertoire changes were limited because no data were available on ART adherence, viral resistance or therapy changes. Expanded TRB clones identified before ART initiation dominated the repertoire across all time points, though the dominance fluctuated and decreased in many PLHIV after ART. Owing to limited PBMC availability, only the TCR beta chain was sequenced, without alpha chain pairing. Narrower CDR3 length ranges were observed in HIV repertoires than in controls, and an antigen-experienced repertoire with only a slight naive shift after ART was suggested by the network structure.

Trimming at the junction amounts to 10 bases on V and 3 bases on J, and the germline ends lie 16 bases apart. The CDR3, from cysteine to phenylalanine, totals 13 residues. Solely the CDR3 DNA is kept, with 39 bases framed from the first base. CDR1 and CDR2 are drawn from the germline V gene: ENHRY, SYGVKD. The immunoSEQ hsTCRB v3.0 assay was used at survey level resolution to sequence the TRB variable region. A depth of roughly 35,000-55,000 T-cell genomes per sample was targeted for TRB sequencing. An Illumina MiSeq with a v3 150-cycle kit was used to sequence the pooled TRB libraries. The original pipeline was this. Repertoire analysis ran in R within a reproducible Nextflow workflow covering QC, data transformation and analysis. LymphoSeq2, an R package for AIRR-Seq data exploration, was used to implement custom analyses. After excluding a handful of samples that yielded fewer than 5000 total TRB sequences, approximately 170 HIV repertoires remained for analysis. Of the roughly 190 retained HIV repertoires, approximately 57 were collected before and 129 after ART initiation. Each repertoire was downsampled to 5000 TRB nucleotide sequences, and summary statistics were averaged across 100 downsampling iterations. The analysis kept only TRB sequences whose CDR3 regions were at least seven amino acids long. Diversity was assessed using a clonality score derived from Shannon entropy and using the Gini coefficient. Repertoire networks linked the top 5000 CDR3 amino acid sequences whenever two sequences differed by an edit distance of one. Antigen specificity groups and MHC restriction were predicted for TRB CDR3 amino acid sequences with GLIPH2. To flag known associations with CMV, EBV, HIV or tissue antigens, CDR3 amino acid sequences were compared against VDJdb and McPAS-TCR. Pre-ART, post-ART and control groups were compared with Wilcoxon signed-rank tests and Holm-Bonferroni correction. Not all clones reach the TCRdb copy of this immuneACCESS table, which keeps in-frame sequences only. Checked studies attribute under half of the gap to unresolved V genes and leave the rest unexplained. The DNA gave D and trimming, while V, J and clone size come from that table. In this sample the table shows about 24,000 clones, roughly four fifths of which occur a single time. The ten top clones hold 20% to 30% of the sample.

The V and J segments used are TRBV10-3 and TRBJ2-7; possibly the D gene is TRBD1, per 6 matching bases. This TCR was recovered from a man aged 50 to 60 with HIV. This specimen consisted of unsorted PBMCs, obtained 0.4 years after starting antiretroviral therapy. The CDR3 protein is CATKRQADYEQYF. The nucleotide sequence reads as follows: TGTGCCACCAAGAGACAGGCGGACTACGAGCAGTACTTC.